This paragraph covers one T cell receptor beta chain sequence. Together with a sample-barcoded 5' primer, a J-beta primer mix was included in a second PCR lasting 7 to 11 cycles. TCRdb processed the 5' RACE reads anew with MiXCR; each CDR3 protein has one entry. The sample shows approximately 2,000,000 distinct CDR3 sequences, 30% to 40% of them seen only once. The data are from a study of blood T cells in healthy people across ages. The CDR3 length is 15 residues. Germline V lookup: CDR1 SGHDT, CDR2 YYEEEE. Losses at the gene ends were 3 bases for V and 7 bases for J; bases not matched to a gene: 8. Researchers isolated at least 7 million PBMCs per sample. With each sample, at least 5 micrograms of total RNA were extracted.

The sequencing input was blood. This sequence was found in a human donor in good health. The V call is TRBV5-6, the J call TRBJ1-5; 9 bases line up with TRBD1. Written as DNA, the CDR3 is TGTGCCAGCAGCTCCGGGACAGGGATCGAACAGCCCCAGCATTTT. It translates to CASSSGTGIEQPQHF.